This is a list of T cell receptor beta chains from one sample in a study of T cells in Graves' hyperthyroidism and ophthalmopathy. One entry per CDR3 protein, called by TCRdb with MiXCR from the multiplex PCR reads. The sample has about 720,000 distinct CDR3 sequences; roughly a sixth are singletons. Sequenced: blood. Receptors originate from a woman aged 45-65 years with Graves' hyperthyroidism that later progressed to Graves' ophthalmopathy. The CDR3 runs from the conserved cysteine through the conserved F or W. A D gene is named only where the DNA matches it firmly. Where a row states a size, it is once, few, many or the class of an expanded clone; other rows omit it.

v_gene	abundance	d_gene	j_gene	CDR3nt	CDR3aa
TRBV19	-	-	TRBJ1-3	TGTGCCAGCGGGGGGGAAAGTGCTGGAAACACCATATATTTT	CASGGESAGNTIYF
TRBV20-1	-	TRBD1	TRBJ2-1	TGCAGTGCTAGAGCCGACAGGGAGCTATCCTACAATGAGCAGTTCTTC	CSARADRELSYNEQFF
TRBV7-9	many	TRBD2	TRBJ2-1	TGTGCCAGCAGCCCATGGACTAGCGGGGGCGGGAGCTCCTACAATGAGCAGTTCTTC	CASSPWTSGGGSSYNEQFF
TRBV3-1	many	-	TRBJ1-6	TGTGCCAGCAGCCAAGGGATGATGGAGTCACCCCTCCACTTT	CASSQGMMESPLHF
TRBV20-1	-	-	TRBJ1-4	TGCAGTGCTCCTGTCTTCGGTCGTAATGAAAAACTGTTTTTT	CSAPVFGRNEKLFF
TRBV7-9	many	TRBD2	TRBJ2-7	TGTGCCAGCACTTCATGGCGGGGGGACGAGCAGTACTTC	CASTSWRGDEQYF
TRBV19	-	TRBD1	TRBJ1-1	TGTGCCAGTCGGACAGGAGTACTGTTTGGGGCTGAAGCTTTCTTT	CASRTGVLFGAEAFF
TRBV7-2	few	TRBD1	TRBJ1-1	TGTGCCAGCAGCTTATGGGCGAGACAGGGAACTGAAGCTTTCTTT	CASSLWARQGTEAFF
TRBV28	-	-	TRBJ2-7	TGTGCCAGCAGTTTAAGGGCCGGAGCTTGGGAGCAGTACTTC	CASSLRAGAWEQYF
TRBV6-2/TRBV6-3	once	-	TRBJ1-2	TGTGCCAGCAGTTACTCGCAGGATTACTATGGCTACACCTTC	CASSYSQDYYGYTF
TRBV4-1	-	TRBD1	TRBJ1-2	TGCGCCAGCAGCCAAGGGACAGGGGCTCGGTCGGGTGGCTACACCTTC	CASSQGTGARSGGYTF
TRBV2	many	-	TRBJ2-5	TGTGCCAGCAGTGTCAAGGCTTTGGGCGGGGCGGAGCAAGAGACCCAGTACTTC	CASSVKALGGAEQETQYF
TRBV27	-	TRBD1	TRBJ1-1	TGTGCCAGCAGTCCCGGGACAGGGGGCTTGGGGAACACTGAAGCTTTCTTT	CASSPGTGGLGNTEAFF
TRBV27	many	TRBD1	TRBJ1-5	TGTGCCAGCAGTCTCCGGGCCGGACAGGATGCAACTAGCAATCAGCCCCAGCATTTT	CASSLRAGQDATSNQPQHF
TRBV5-1	few	-	TRBJ2-5	TGCGCCAGCAGCTCCCCGGCGAGTATCCAAGAGACCCAGTACTTC	CASSSPASIQETQYF
TRBV6-5	-	TRBD1	TRBJ2-2	TGTGCCAACAGTTACTCAGGGGGCACCGGGGAGCTGTTTTTT	CANSYSGGTGELFF
TRBV29-1	-	-	TRBJ2-7	TGCAGCGTTGTGAATTACTACGAGCAGTACTTC	CSVVNYYEQYF
TRBV12-3/TRBV12-4	few	-	TRBJ1-1	TGTGCCAGCAGTTTAGCGCTCGGGTCTCTAGGGGAGGCTTTCTTT	CASSLALGSLGEAFF
TRBV4-1	-	TRBD2	TRBJ2-1	TGTGCCAGCAGCTATAGCGGGGGGGCCGCCAATGAGCAGTTCTTC	CASSYSGGAANEQFF
TRBV6-5	few	-	TRBJ1-4	TGTGCCAGCAGTTACAGTCACTATGAAAAACTGTTTTTT	CASSYSHYEKLFF
TRBV7-9	few	TRBD2	TRBJ2-7	TGTGCCAGCAGCCTTAGCGGGGTACTCTACGAGCAGTACTTC	CASSLSGVLYEQYF
TRBV11-2	many	-	TRBJ2-1	TGTGCCAGCAGCTTAGGAACGGATGGGGGCAATGAGCAGTTCTTC	CASSLGTDGGNEQFF
TRBV6-1	-	-	TRBJ1-2	TGTGCCAGCAGTGAGACCCATTCTCCTAACTATGGCTACACCTTC	CASSETHSPNYGYTF
TRBV3-1	many	-	TRBJ1-2	TGTGCCAGCAGCCCGTCGCCATTAAACTATGGCTACACCTTC	CASSPSPLNYGYTF
TRBV12-3/TRBV12-4	few	TRBD2	TRBJ2-4	TGTGCCAGCAGTTCGGGACTAGCGGGGGGTATAGCCAAAAACATTCAGTACTTC	CASSSGLAGGIAKNIQYF
TRBV7-9	-	TRBD2	TRBJ2-2	TGTGCCAGCAGCTTAACTAGCGCGAACACCGGGGAGCTGTTTTTT	CASSLTSANTGELFF
TRBV10-3	-	-	TRBJ1-5	TGTGCCATCAGCGGGGAAGGCAATCAGCCCCAGCATTTT	CAISGEGNQPQHF
TRBV30	many	-	TRBJ1-4	TGTGCCTGGAGTGTAATACCGTCTGGTGAAAAACTGTTTTTT	CAWSVIPSGEKLFF
TRBV5-4	few	-	TRBJ1-3	TGTGCCAGCAGCTTGGGAGGGGAGGCGAGCTCTGGAAACACCATATATTTT	CASSLGGEASSGNTIYF
TRBV7-9	few	-	TRBJ2-7	TGTGCCAGCCGGGGCGTCCACGAGCAGTACTTC	CASRGVHEQYF
TRBV20-1	-	-	TRBJ2-5	TGCAGTGCGGTCCGGGAGACCCAGTACTTC	CSAVRETQYF
TRBV7-9	-	-	TRBJ1-1	TGTGCCAGCAGACCGGACACCTGGATATCTTCTTTCTTT	CASRPDTWISSFF
TRBV6-2/TRBV6-3	-	-	TRBJ1-1	TGTGCCAGCAACTTCGGTCAGGAGGAAGCTTTCTTT	CASNFGQEEAFF
TRBV5-1	-	TRBD1	TRBJ1-6	TGCGCCAGCAGCTTGACGACAGGGGCCAATTCACCCCTCCACTTT	CASSLTTGANSPLHF
TRBV18	many	-	TRBJ1-1	TGTGCCAGCTCACCGCCGACAGATAACACTGAAGCTTTCTTT	CASSPPTDNTEAFF
TRBV3-1	few	-	TRBJ2-1	TGTGCCAGCAGCCAAGAGAGGGGGGTCTGGCTGGGGCAGTTCTTC	CASSQERGVWLGQFF
TRBV7-7	few	-	TRBJ2-1	TGTGCTAGCAGCCCCCGGGCAGAGGGGCGGGAGCAGTTCTTC	CASSPRAEGREQFF
TRBV27	few	-	TRBJ1-1	TGTGCCAGCAGTTCTCGGTTTCGAGGGCTGGGGACTGAAGCTTTCTTT	CASSSRFRGLGTEAFF
TRBV6-1	few	-	TRBJ1-2	TGTGCCAGCAAAGACTCGGACCGGGCTTTGAACGGCTACACCTTC	CASKDSDRALNGYTF
TRBV20-1	few	-	TRBJ2-7	TGCAGTAACCGACCAAACGGGGGTAACTCCTACGAGCAGTACTTC	CSNRPNGGNSYEQYF
TRBV29-1	many	-	TRBJ1-1	TGCAGCGTTGGCTCGCAGGTGAACACTGAAGCTTTCTTT	CSVGSQVNTEAFF
TRBV29-1	few	-	TRBJ1-2	TGCAGCGTTGAACTGGGGAACTATGGCTACACCTTC	CSVELGNYGYTF
TRBV2	few	TRBD1	TRBJ2-7	TGTGCCAGAGGACAGGGGTCCTACGAGCAGTACTTC	CARGQGSYEQYF
TRBV6-1	many	-	TRBJ1-1	TGTGCCAGCAGGCGCGGCGACAGAACTGAAGCTTTCTTT	CASRRGDRTEAFF
TRBV11-1	many	TRBD2	TRBJ2-3	TGTGCCAGCAGAGACCTCAGCGGGGGGAGCACAGATACGCAGTATTTT	CASRDLSGGSTDTQYF
TRBV27	few	-	TRBJ2-7	TGTGCCAGCAGTTTACGGGTTAACAGTTTGAGTCCCTACGAGCAGTACTTC	CASSLRVNSLSPYEQYF
TRBV6-1	many	-	TRBJ2-5	TGTGCCAGCAGTGAAGACTGGTTCCAAGAGACCCAGTACTTC	CASSEDWFQETQYF
TRBV7-3	-	-	TRBJ2-7	TGTGCCAGCAGCTTAGGGGCAGGGGATAACGAGCAGTACTTC	CASSLGAGDNEQYF
TRBV2	many	-	TRBJ2-1	TGTGCCACGTTAAGGGGGAGCTACAATGAGCAGTTCTTC	CATLRGSYNEQFF
TRBV11-2	few	-	TRBJ2-4	TGTGCCAGCAGCTTAGTGACAGTAGCCAAAAACATTCAGTACTTC	CASSLVTVAKNIQYF
TRBV7-9	-	-	TRBJ2-5	TGTGCCAGCAGCTCCCAGAGGTCGACTGGGGAGACCCAGTACTTC	CASSSQRSTGETQYF
TRBV11-2	many	TRBD1	TRBJ1-5	TGTGCCAGCAGCTTAGTGGCAGGGGGAGGGCAGCCCCAGCATTTT	CASSLVAGGGQPQHF
TRBV15	-	-	TRBJ1-5	TGTGCCACCAGCAGAGCCCTCGACAGATATAGCAATCAGCCCCAGCATTTT	CATSRALDRYSNQPQHF
TRBV9	-	TRBD1	TRBJ1-4	TGTGCCAGCAGCAGGACGGGACAGGGCAATGAAAAACTGTTTTTT	CASSRTGQGNEKLFF
TRBV7-8	many	-	TRBJ2-7	TGTGCCAGCAGCTTACCGTCTGCCCAAGGGGAGCAGTACTTC	CASSLPSAQGEQYF
TRBV6-2/TRBV6-3	-	TRBD2	TRBJ2-3	TGTGCCAGCAGCAGGACTAGCAGCTTCACAGATACGCAGTATTTT	CASSRTSSFTDTQYF
TRBV27	few	TRBD1	TRBJ1-1	TGTGCCAGCAGGATCGGACAGGGAGGGATAACTGAAGCTTTCTTT	CASRIGQGGITEAFF
TRBV20-1	few	TRBD2	TRBJ2-3	TGCAGTGCCTCTCTCCCACTAGCGGGGGGCTCAGATACGCAGTATTTT	CSASLPLAGGSDTQYF
TRBV14	many	-	TRBJ2-1	TGTGCCAGCAGCCAGACAGGAGCGGGAAATTACAATGAGCAGTTCTTC	CASSQTGAGNYNEQFF